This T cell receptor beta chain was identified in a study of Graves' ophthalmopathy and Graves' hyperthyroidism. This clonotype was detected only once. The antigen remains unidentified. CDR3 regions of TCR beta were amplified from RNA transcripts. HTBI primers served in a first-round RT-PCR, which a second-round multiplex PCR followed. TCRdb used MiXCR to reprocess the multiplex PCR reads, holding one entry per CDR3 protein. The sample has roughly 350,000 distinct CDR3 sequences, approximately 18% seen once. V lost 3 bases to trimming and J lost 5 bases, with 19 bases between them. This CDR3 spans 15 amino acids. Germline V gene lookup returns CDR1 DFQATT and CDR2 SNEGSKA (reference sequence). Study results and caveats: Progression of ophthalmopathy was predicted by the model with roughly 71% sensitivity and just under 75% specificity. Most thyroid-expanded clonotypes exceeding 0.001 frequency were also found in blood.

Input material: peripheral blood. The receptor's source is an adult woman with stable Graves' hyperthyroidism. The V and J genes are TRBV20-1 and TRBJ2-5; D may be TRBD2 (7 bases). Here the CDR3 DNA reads TGCAGTGCTAGGAGTTCGGGGGGCGCCCGGGAGACCCAGTACTTC. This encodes CSARSSGGARETQYF.